This T cell receptor beta chain appears in the sequencing data of a study of blood T cell repertoires in COVID-19. Germline CDR1 MNHNS, CDR2 SASEGT. CDR3 length: 15 amino acids. The J segment lost 1 base and the V segment lost 5 bases, leaving 5 bases of the junction unmatched. The data were produced by immunoSEQ multiplex PCR, yet TCRdb's version contains in-frame clones alone and is incomplete. Among 190,000 or so clones, approximately 78% were seen once, and the ten largest hold 10% to 15%. This TCR was sampled from a woman of 80 years or more with COVID-19, enrolled during active disease. The chain links TRBV6-1 to TRBJ1-1; 9 bases are shared with TRBD1. Material for sequencing was peripheral blood. The DNA for the CDR3 is TGTGCCAGCAGTTCCACGGACAGGGGGAACACTGAAGCTTTCTTT. It translates to CASSSTDRGNTEAFF.